A single sample is the source of the 22 T cell receptor gamma chains below, sequenced in a study of human gamma delta and Vdelta1 T cells (dated by TCRdb to 2016 to 2019). No antigen has been identified for these receptors. To prepare the library, PCR was applied. Sequencing took place on an Illumina MiSeq. Clones were re-identified by TCRdb from the public reads with CATT, and rows with the same DNA were merged. Recorded for this sample are several thousand gamma-chain clones; around 50% of them occurred a single time. More than 2% of the sample comes from the top ten. The sample was Vdelta1 gamma-delta T cells from blood grown in culture (DOT cells). The meaning of the sample's cell subset or site label: Delta One T cells, in vitro expanded/differentiated Vd1+ gamma-delta T cells. The receptors were gathered from a human donor in good health.

V and J are TRGV10 and TRGJ1 or TRGJ2. TRGV10 is an open reading frame whose function is uncertain. This CDR3 is 12 amino acids long. V lost 7 bases, J lost 4 bases, and 5 bases stayed unmatched. The CDR3, as DNA: TGTGCTGCGTGGTTCCCGTATTATAAGAAACTCTTT. This codes for CAAWFPYYKKLF.

This clone showed up just a few times. Compared with germline, one end of the junction differs, possibly owing to a read error. The rearrangement links TRGV8 to TRGJP2. CDR3 length: 17 amino acids. From germline, CDR1 is VENAVY and CDR2 YDSYNSRV. The CDR3 nucleotides are TGTGCCACCTGGGATAATCCCGTAGGTTCGGGTGAGTGGATCAAGACGTTT. This encodes CATWDNPVGSGEWIKTF.

On this clone itself: Other DNA variants within this sample encode the same CDR3. The genes are TRGV9 and TRGJ1 or TRGJ2. The V gene's germline CDR1 is GITISATS and CDR2 ISYDGTV (reference sequence). V lost 4 bases to trimming and J lost 1 base; unmatched junction nucleotides: 4. This CDR3 region has 13 residues. The DNA for the CDR3 is TGTGCCTTGTGGGACCCAAATTATTATAAGAAACTCTTT. This sequence encodes CALWDPNYYKKLF.

With regard to this clone: The sample contains more than one DNA sequence encoding this CDR3. J is TRGJP2 and V is TRGV3. This CDR3 is built from 17 residues. CDR1 and CDR2 (germline): VTNTFY, YDVSTARD (reference sequence). The V and J ends lost 0 bases and 4 bases, in that order; junction bases with no gene match: 11. The CDR3 sequence is CATWDRPMLDSDWIKTF. The CDR3 DNA reads TGTGCCACCTGGGACAGGCCGATGTTGGATAGTGATTGGATCAAGACGTTT.

The gene calls are TRGV2 and TRGJ1 or TRGJ2. This CDR3 is 11 amino acids long. V lost 0 bases to trimming and J lost 12 bases; unmatched junction nucleotides: 5. CDR1 and CDR2 from the germline V gene are EGSNGY and YDSYNSKV. The CDR3 region is CATWDGRLKLF. As DNA, the CDR3 is TGTGCCACCTGGGACGGGCGCTTGAAACTCTTT.

A few counts support this clone. The chain employs TRGV9 and TRGJ1 or TRGJ2. Unmatched junction bases numbered 12, after V lost 2 bases and J lost 2 bases. From germline, CDR1 is GITISATS and CDR2 ISYDGTV (reference sequence). The CDR3 totals 16 residues. CDR3 sequence: CALWEATRPHYYKKLF. The CDR3, as DNA: TGTGCCTTGTGGGAGGCCACCCGGCCCCATTATTATAAGAAACTCTTT.

This chain connects TRGV9 to TRGJ1 or TRGJ2. Germline-derived CDR1 and CDR2 are GITISATS and ISYDGTV (reference sequence). The CDR3 loop spans 13 amino acids. V dropped 2 bases and J dropped 8; count of bases not matched to a gene: 9. The CDR3 sequence is CALWEGVHNKKLF. CDR3 coding DNA: TGTGCCTTGTGGGAGGGCGTCCACAATAAGAAACTCTTT.

By frequency in the sample, this clone is medium-sized (0.01 to 0.1%). The identical CDR3 is also encoded by other nucleotide sequences in the sample. The chain links TRGV2 to TRGJ1 or TRGJ2. J gave up 4 bases and V 1 base, and 4 bases lay outside the gene matches. This CDR3 is built from 13 residues. Germline V CDR1 and CDR2: EGSNGY, YDSYNSKV. CDR3 region: CATWDGHYYKKLF. The CDR3 bases are TGTGCCACCTGGGACGGCCACTATTATAAGAAACTCTTT.

This clone is termed medium-sized. The V and J genes are TRGV9 and TRGJ1 or TRGJ2. Germline CDR1 is GITISATS and CDR2 is ISYDGTV (reference sequence). Unmatched junction bases numbered 10, after V lost 3 bases and J lost 2 bases. There are 15 residues in the CDR3. The CDR3 is CALWELKGDYYKKLF. The CDR3 nucleotides read TGTGCCTTGTGGGAGCTAAAAGGGGATTATTATAAGAAACTCTTT.

The V and J genes are TRGV3 and TRGJ1 or TRGJ2. Per germline, CDR1 VTNTFY and CDR2 YDVSTARD (reference sequence). V shed 11 bases, J shed 2 bases, and the junction held 9 bases outside the gene matches. The CDR3 runs to 12 residues. The CDR3 region has the DNA TGTGCCATCGGGGGACATTATTATAAGAAACTCTTT. Encoded protein: CAIGGHYYKKLF.

The rearrangement joins TRGV9 to TRGJ1 or TRGJ2. V gave up 1 base and J gave up 2 bases; unmatched junction bases: 5. In germline, CDR1 is GITISATS, CDR2 ISYDGTV (reference sequence). The CDR3 totals 14 residues. CDR3 sequence: CALWEVDHYYKKLF. The CDR3 nucleotides read TGTGCCTTGTGGGAGGTAGATCATTATTATAAGAAACTCTTT.

The V and J genes are TRGV10 and TRGJP1. TRGV10 is an ORF for which the function is uncertain. There are 12 residues in the CDR3. Trimming removed 8 bases from V and 10 bases from J; junction bases left unmatched: 8. The CDR3, as DNA: TGTGCTGCGTGGCCTAAGGATTGGTTCAAGATATTT. Amino acid sequence: CAAWPKDWFKIF.

V is TRGV5 and J is TRGJ1 or TRGJ2. The CDR3 runs 14 residues. The trim removed 0 bases at V and 7 bases at J, leaving 9 bases unmatched. Germline V gene data show CDR1 as VINAFY and CDR2 as YDVSNSKD. The chain's CDR3 is CATWDRHEKYKKLF. CDR3 DNA: TGTGCCACCTGGGACAGGCATGAGAAATATAAGAAACTCTTT.

This clone was observed a few times. One end of the junction is discordant with germline, which a read error may explain. The V and J genes are TRGV10 and TRGJP1. TRGV10 is recorded as an ORF, its role being uncertain. The CDR3 spans 13 residues. Written as DNA, the CDR3 is TGCGCCTGGAGGCCACCGACTGGTTGGTTCAAGATATTT. This sequence encodes CAWRPPTGWFKIF.

Turning to this clone: This same CDR3 is encoded by further DNA sequences in the sample. The rearrangement links TRGV2 to TRGJ1 or TRGJ2. From germline, CDR1 is EGSNGY and CDR2 YDSYNSKV. The ends lost 0 bases at V and 5 bases at J; junction bases unmatched: 7. This CDR3 has 14 residues. The CDR3: CATWDGPGNYKKLF. In DNA form, the CDR3 reads TGTGCCACCTGGGACGGGCCGGGAAATTATAAGAAACTCTTT.

As to this clone: Compared with germline, one end of the junction differs, possibly owing to a read error. This chain uses TRGV2 with TRGJ1 or TRGJ2. The germline V gene encodes CDR1 EGSNGY and CDR2 YDSYNSKV. CDR3 length equals 15 residues. CDR3 DNA sequence: TGTGCCCCCTGGGACGGGCGAAATAATTATTATAAGAAACTCTTT. Residues: CAPWDGRNNYYKKLF.

This clone was observed a handful of times. This chain links TRGV3 with TRGJP2. The germline gives CDR1 VTNTFY, CDR2 YDVSTARD (reference sequence). This CDR3 contains 12 residues. V shed 0 bases, J shed 10 bases, and the junction held 2 bases outside the gene matches. The CDR3 protein is CATWDRPWIKTF. CDR3 sequence (DNA): TGTGCCACCTGGGACAGGCCTTGGATCAAGACGTTT.

On this clone itself: Other DNA sequences in this specimen translate into the identical CDR3. The chain is built from TRGV10 and TRGJP1. TRGV10 is reported as an ORF; its role is uncertain. The CDR3 loop spans 14 amino acids. Trimming cost V 8 bases and J 1 base; bases outside gene matches: 5. Here the CDR3 reads CAAWEGTTGWFKIF. The CDR3 bases are TGTGCTGCGTGGGAAGGTACCACTGGTTGGTTCAAGATATTT.

The rearrangement joins TRGV4 to TRGJ1 or TRGJ2. V trimming: 5 bases; J trimming: 5 bases; junction bases outside the gene matches: 6. The germline gives CDR1 EGSTGY, CDR2 YDSYTSSV. This CDR3 contains 12 residues. The CDR3 DNA follows: TGTGCCACCTGGGCTGAGAATTATAAGAAACTCTTT. It is translated as CATWAENYKKLF.

The sample holds one count of this clone. This sequence may be a read error, since a much larger clone differs from it by one base. V gene TRGV3 combines with J gene TRGJ1 or TRGJ2. V gave up 0 bases and J gave up 9 bases; unmatched junction bases: 2. The CDR3 loop spans 11 amino acids. Germline CDR1 is VTNTFY and CDR2 is YDVSTARD (reference sequence). CDR3 amino acids: CATWDRSKKLF. Here the CDR3 DNA reads TGTGCCACCTGGGACAGGTCTAAGAAACTCTTT.

The genes are TRGV9 and TRGJP. The CDR3 extends over 17 amino acids. The V gene end was trimmed by 0 bases and the J gene end by 6 bases; junction bases not matched to a gene: 5. The germline V gene encodes CDR1 GITISATS and CDR2 ISYDGTV (reference sequence). CDR3 nucleotide sequence: TGTGCCTTGTGGGAGGTGCAGGGAGAGTTGGGCAAAAAAATCAAGGTATTT. Translating it yields CALWEVQGELGKKIKVF.

In this sample, this clone turned up a few times. The V call is TRGV4, the J call TRGJ1 or TRGJ2. Per germline, CDR1 EGSTGY and CDR2 YDSYTSSV. With V trimmed by 0 bases and J by 12 bases, 14 bases remained unmatched. The CDR3 length is 14 residues. The CDR3 here is CATWDGPSKMGKLF. The CDR3 nucleotides read TGTGCCACCTGGGATGGGCCTTCAAAAATGGGGAAACTCTTT.